Sequencing of this T cell receptor (beta chain) was carried out in a study of molecular identifiers for immune sequencing clone quantification. This clonotype was counted at least ten times. Previously described methods and listed TCR primers produced bulk TCR libraries. TCRdb itself ran the PCR reads through MiXCR, one entry per CDR3 protein. The sample yields about 35,000 distinct CDR3 sequences, roughly 19% seen once. Sequenced: naive CD8+ T cells from blood, with Jurkat cell RNA spiked in. The subset was: FACS-sorted CD8+CD4-CCR7+CD45RA+ naive T cells. The clonotype comes from a human donor in good health. Some libraries in this study had Jurkat cell RNA spiked in.

The CDR3 sequence: CSDHRYIRGQRQPQHF. CDR3 nucleotides: TGCAGCGACCATAGGTACATAAGGGGGCAACGCCAGCCCCAGCATTTT. This sequence joins TRBV29-1 and TRBJ1-5, with 7 bases identical to TRBD1. Germline V CDR1 and CDR2: SQVTM, ANQGSEA. The CDR3 is made up of 16 amino acids. After removal of 7 bases from V and 7 bases from J, the junction contained 19 bases not matched to a gene.